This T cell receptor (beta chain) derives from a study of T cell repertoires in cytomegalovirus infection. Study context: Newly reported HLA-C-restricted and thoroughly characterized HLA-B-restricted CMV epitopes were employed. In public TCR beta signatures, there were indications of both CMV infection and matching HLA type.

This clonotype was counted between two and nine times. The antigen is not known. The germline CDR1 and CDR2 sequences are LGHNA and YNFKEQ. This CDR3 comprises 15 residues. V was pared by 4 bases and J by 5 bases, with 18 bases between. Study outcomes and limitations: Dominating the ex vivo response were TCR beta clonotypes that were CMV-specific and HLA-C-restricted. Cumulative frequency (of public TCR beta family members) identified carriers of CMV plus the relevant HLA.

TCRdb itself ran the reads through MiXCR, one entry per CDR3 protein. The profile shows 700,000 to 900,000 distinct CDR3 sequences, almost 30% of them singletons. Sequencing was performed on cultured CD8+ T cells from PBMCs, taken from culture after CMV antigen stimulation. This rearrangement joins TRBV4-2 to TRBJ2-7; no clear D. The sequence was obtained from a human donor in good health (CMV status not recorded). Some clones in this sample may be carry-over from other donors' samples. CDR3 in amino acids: CASSLEFSLLDEQYF. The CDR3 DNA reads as TGTGCCAGCAGCCTGGAATTCTCTCTACTCGACGAGCAGTACTTC.